This T cell receptor beta chain derives from a study of blood T cell repertoires in COVID-19 (dated by TCRdb to the early 2020s). In terms of the full investigation: The collaborator samples originated in the United States, Italy and Spain and spanned the acute and convalescent phases of COVID-19. The repertoires were released in a freely available public database meant as a resource for research on the immune response to SARS-CoV-2. Where available, HLA class I and class II types were taken from metadata supplied by the sample provider and were not determined by assay-based typing. Deeply sampled blood TCRbeta repertoires from subjects exposed to, actively infected with, or recovered from COVID-19 were included in the dataset. The samples were drawn from the first 160 participants of the ongoing ImmuneRACE study and from roughly 1,300 subjects provided by 6 global collaborators. The prospective study material was composed of cDNA or gDNA derived from T cells, B-cell-depleted T cells, or PBMCs. Sample metadata almost always included a de-identified subject ID, COVID-19 status, age in years and sex.

CDR1 and CDR2 are drawn from the germline V gene: MGHRA, YSYEKL. Reading from cysteine to phenylalanine, the CDR3 counts 13 amino acids. The sequence is cut down to CDR3 DNA, 39 bases in frame from base 1. Deletion took 1 base off V and 2 bases off J, with a span of 4 bases between the germline ends. The collaborating institutions used their own protocols to collect whole blood in K2EDTA tubes. For TCRbeta analysis, collaborator samples were shipped as frozen whole blood, as isolated PBMCs, or as DNA extracted from either sample type. With respect to this clone: Its antigen is still unknown. No qualities accompany the bases; no much larger clone lies one base away.

The investigation overall reported the following: How much clinical and demographic metadata was included differed by source and by participant, and the metadata was provided uncurated.

TCRbeta CDR3 regions were amplified from genomic DNA using the immunoSEQ Assay, a bias-controlled multiplex PCR. The source study handled its data this way. The number of nucleated cells in each sample was estimated by amplification of reference gene primers within the assay. To quantify the absolute abundance of each unique TCRbeta CDR3 rearrangement, sequence reads were collapsed and filtered. For each sample, productive Simpson clonality was calculated by taking the square root of Simpson's diversity index across productive rearrangements. The immuneACCESS repertoire file appears here via TCRdb, limited to in-frame rearrangements. These files lack a portion of the clones; in checked studies, under half of the deficit traces to unresolved V genes, and the cause of the others is not known. V and J calls plus clone size are reproduced from that table; the DNA served to infer D and trimming. The sample table contains about 99,000 clones; only one count was recorded for around 84% of them. Clones ranked in the top ten supply more than 10% of the sample.

Sample: peripheral blood. The rearranged segments are TRBV4-1 and TRBJ2-3, with no D gene named confidently. The source of this sequence is a human donor in a cohort sampled during active COVID-19. The nucleotides read TGCGCCAGCAGCCAAGGACTCACAGATACGCAGTATTTT. The encoded protein is CASSQGLTDTQYF.